Listed below are T cell receptor beta chains from one sample, sequenced in a study of blood T cell repertoires in COVID-19. Libraries were prepared by immunoSEQ multiplex PCR; TCRdb keeps only in-frame clonotypes and omits some of them. The sample lists around 65,000 clones; 79% were seen once. Sequenced: peripheral blood. The source of these receptors is a man in his sixties with acute or convalescent COVID-19. Both conserved end residues are part of each CDR3. The D gene is left open where the match is weak. Rows may omit the clone size; those that give it use once, few, many or a size class.

14,.,TRBJ1-1,TRBV3-1/TRBV3-2,.,TGTGCCAGCAGCCAAGAGGGGGGTAGCACTGAAGCTTTCTTT,CASSQEGGSTEAFF
14,.,TRBJ2-3,TRBV6-2/TRBV6-3,.,TGTGCCAGCAGTACTGGGGGCGGAGCAGATACGCAGTATTTT,CASSTGGGADTQYF
14,.,TRBJ1-2,TRBV19,.,TGTGCCAGTAGTACGGTACCAGGGGCCTATGGCTACACCTTC,CASSTVPGAYGYTF
15,TRBD1,TRBJ2-1,TRBV24-1,.,TGTGCCACCAGTGATGGAGGGACAGGGGGACATGAGCAGTTCTTC,CATSDGGTGGHEQFF
14,.,TRBJ2-3,TRBV4-2,once,TGTGCCAGCAGCGAAGCCTGGACTACTGATACGCAGTATTTT,CASSEAWTTDTQYF
16,.,TRBJ2-7,TRBV4-1,.,TGCGCCAGCAGCCAAGCTTTTGTGGAGGGACTCTACGAGCAGTACTTC,CASSQAFVEGLYEQYF
15,TRBD1,TRBJ1-2,TRBV9,once,TGTGCCAGCAGCTCAGTGGGGACAGGGGCTTATGGCTACACCTTC,CASSSVGTGAYGYTF
15,TRBD1,TRBJ1-4,TRBV24-1,.,TGTGCCACCAGTGATCCCGGGACAGGGCTTGAAAAACTGTTTTTT,CATSDPGTGLEKLFF
16,TRBD2,TRBJ2-1,TRBV7-2,few,TGTGCCAGCAGCTCCGGACTAGCCAGCTCCTACAATGAGCAGTTCTTC,CASSSGLASSYNEQFF
15,.,TRBJ1-5,TRBV6-5,many,TGTGCCAGCAGGAAGGAGGGAGGTAGCAATCAGCCCCAGCATTTT,CASRKEGGSNQPQHF
16,.,TRBJ2-1,TRBV4-1,once,TGCGCCAGCAGCCAAGAAGTCGGGGGGCCCAACAATGAGCAGTTCTTC,CASSQEVGGPNNEQFF
15,TRBD1,TRBJ1-1,TRBV5-1,.,TGCGCCAGCAGCTTGGCCGGACAGGGGGTGACTGAAGCTTTCTTT,CASSLAGQGVTEAFF
18,TRBD2,TRBJ2-3,TRBV3-1/TRBV3-2,.,TGTGCCAGCAGCCAAGTTAAGTTAGGACTAGGGTATTCAGATACGCAGTATTTT,CASSQVKLGLGYSDTQYF
13,TRBD1,TRBJ1-2,TRBV5-4,.,TGTGCCAGCAGCGAACAGGGGGCGGGGGGCTACACCTTC,CASSEQGAGGYTF
14,.,TRBJ2-3,TRBV7-2,.,TGTGCCAGCAGCTTAAGGGGCCGCACAGATACGCAGTATTTT,CASSLRGRTDTQYF
13,.,TRBJ1-5,TRBV10-3,.,TGTGCCATCAGTGAGGGGAGGAATCAGCCCCAGCATTTT,CAISEGRNQPQHF
15,.,TRBJ1-6,TRBV6-5,.,TGTGCCAGCAGTTACGGAGGGAACCGTGATTCACCCCTCCACTTT,CASSYGGNRDSPLHF
15,TRBD2,TRBJ2-1,TRBV7-3,few,TGTGCCAGCAGCTTGGGACTAGCGGGGGCCGGCGAGCAGTTCTTC,CASSLGLAGAGEQFF
15,.,TRBJ1-4,TRBV6-5,.,TGTGCCAGCAGCCCCCTTAAACTGACTAATGAAAAACTGTTTTTT,CASSPLKLTNEKLFF
16,TRBD1,TRBJ1-2,TRBV4-1,.,TGCGCCAGCAGCCTCGGACAGGGGGTGTTCCTCAGTGGCTACACCTTC,CASSLGQGVFLSGYTF
16,.,TRBJ2-5,TRBV4-3,.,TGCGCCAGCAGCCAAGATGCGGTAAGGGGCTCGGAGACCCAGTACTTC,CASSQDAVRGSETQYF
13,.,TRBJ1-1,TRBV12-3/TRBV12-4,.,TGTGCCAGCAGTTTACGGCAGGCGGGTGAAGCTTTCTTT,CASSLRQAGEAFF
17,TRBD2,TRBJ2-1,TRBV18,few,TGTGCCAGCTCACCACCCTCTAGCGGGGGGGCCCACAATGAGCAGTTCTTC,CASSPPSSGGAHNEQFF